A selection of T cell receptor beta chains follows, all from one sample in a study of T cells in tuberculosis. Profiling relied on immunoSEQ multiplex PCR, and the TCRdb table lists in-frame clones only, not all of them. The sample records about 40,000 clones, roughly 94% being singletons. This specimen was PBMCs, taken at tuberculosis diagnosis. These receptor sequences come from an adult with tuberculosis. Both conserved end residues are part of each CDR3. The D gene is left open where the match is weak. Only part of the rows carry a size: once, few, many, or a class if the clone is expanded.

length: 15; size: .; D: TRBD1; V: TRBV10-3; J: TRBJ2-1; DNA: TGTGCCATCAGTGACACGGGACAGGGGATCAATGAGCAGTTCTTC; CDR3: CAISDTGQGINEQFF
length: 15; size: .; D: TRBD2; V: TRBV7-2; J: TRBJ2-1; DNA: TGTGCCAGCAGCACTAGCGGAAGCTCCTACAATGAGCAGTTCTTC; CDR3: CASSTSGSSYNEQFF
length: 16; size: .; D: TRBD1; V: TRBV5-8; J: TRBJ1-2; DNA: TGTGCCAGCAGCTCCGGTGACAGGGGTAAAGGTTACGGCTACACCTTC; CDR3: CASSSGDRGKGYGYTF
length: 13; size: few; D: .; V: TRBV7-9; J: TRBJ2-3; DNA: TGTGCCAGCAGCCAGGCAGGGGCAGATACGCAGTATTTT; CDR3: CASSQAGADTQYF
length: 15; size: .; D: TRBD1; V: TRBV2; J: TRBJ2-3; DNA: TGTGCCAGCAGCGTCCTTACAGGGGGCGGGGATACGCAGTATTTT; CDR3: CASSVLTGGGDTQYF
length: 14; size: .; D: .; V: TRBV7-8; J: TRBJ2-3; DNA: TGTGCCAGCAGCTTGAGAGGGCAGGCAGATACGCAGTATTTT; CDR3: CASSLRGQADTQYF
length: 14; size: .; D: .; V: TRBV14; J: TRBJ2-2; DNA: TGTGCCAGCAGCCAAGAGAGCTACACCGGGGAGCTGTTTTTT; CDR3: CASSQESYTGELFF
length: 13; size: .; D: .; V: TRBV28; J: TRBJ2-7; DNA: TGTGCCAGCAGAGGTACAGATATCTACGAGCAGTACTTC; CDR3: CASRGTDIYEQYF
length: 12; size: .; D: .; V: TRBV11-2; J: TRBJ2-1; DNA: TGTGCCAGCAGGCGGGACAGCAATGAGCAGTTCTTC; CDR3: CASRRDSNEQFF
length: 14; size: .; D: TRBD1; V: TRBV5-4; J: TRBJ1-4; DNA: TGTGCCAGCAGCAGAGAGACAGGGGGAGAAAAACTGTTTTTT; CDR3: CASSRETGGEKLFF
length: 12; size: .; D: .; V: TRBV11-3; J: TRBJ2-7; DNA: TGTGCCAGCAGCCCGCTCGGGGGCGAGCAGTACTTC; CDR3: CASSPLGGEQYF
length: 15; size: .; D: TRBD2; V: TRBV5-1; J: TRBJ2-3; DNA: TGCGCCAGCAGCTCGGCGGGGGGTATATCAGATACGCAGTATTTT; CDR3: CASSSAGGISDTQYF
length: 16; size: .; D: TRBD2; V: TRBV5-1; J: TRBJ2-3; DNA: TGCGCCAGCAGCTTGGCCGGGACTAGAGGTACAGATACGCAGTATTTT; CDR3: CASSLAGTRGTDTQYF
length: 14; size: .; D: .; V: TRBV5-1; J: TRBJ1-2; DNA: TGCGCCAGCAGCCCCCTCACTCCTGACTATGGCTACACCTTC; CDR3: CASSPLTPDYGYTF
length: 14; size: .; D: TRBD1; V: TRBV6-5; J: TRBJ2-3; DNA: TGTGCCAGCAGCCAGGGACAGCACACAGATACGCAGTATTTT; CDR3: CASSQGQHTDTQYF
length: 12; size: .; D: TRBD1; V: TRBV19; J: TRBJ1-2; DNA: TGTGCCAGTACGGACAGGTCCTATGGCTACACCTTC; CDR3: CASTDRSYGYTF
length: 15; size: .; D: .; V: TRBV11-2; J: TRBJ1-6; DNA: TGTGCCAGCAGCTTAGATCCGGGATGGAATTCACCCCTCCACTTT; CDR3: CASSLDPGWNSPLHF
length: 14; size: .; D: .; V: TRBV10-3; J: TRBJ2-1; DNA: TGTGCCATCAGTGAAGGCCCCAGGTTGGGTGAGCAGTTCTTC; CDR3: CAISEGPRLGEQFF
length: 17; size: .; D: TRBD1; V: TRBV7-9; J: TRBJ1-2; DNA: TGTGCCAGCAGCTTTATCGTTCGGCAGGGGGCTAACTATGGCTACACCTTC; CDR3: CASSFIVRQGANYGYTF
length: 12; size: .; D: .; V: TRBV19; J: TRBJ2-1; DNA: TGTGCCAGTAGTAATCTCTACGACAAACAGTTCTTC; CDR3: CASSNLYDKQFF
length: 15; size: .; D: .; V: TRBV10-2; J: TRBJ2-7; DNA: TGCGCCAGCAGTGACTGGGGGCAGGGCGTATACGAGCAGTACTTC; CDR3: CASSDWGQGVYEQYF
length: 16; size: .; D: .; V: TRBV2; J: TRBJ1-2; DNA: TGTGCCAGCAGTCTTGACAGGCAAGCTACTTCCTATGGCTACACCTTC; CDR3: CASSLDRQATSYGYTF
length: 16; size: .; D: .; V: TRBV7-2; J: TRBJ2-1; DNA: TGTGCCAGCAGCTTATTGGGGGGGGCCGTGTTCGATGAGCAGTTCTTC; CDR3: CASSLLGGAVFDEQFF
length: 18; size: .; D: .; V: TRBV14; J: TRBJ2-6; DNA: TGTGCCAGCAGCCAATTGGTTGGAGGTCTCTCTGGGGCCAACGTCCTGACTTTC; CDR3: CASSQLVGGLSGANVLTF
length: 13; size: .; D: TRBD1; V: TRBV2; J: TRBJ1-5; DNA: TGTGCCAGCAGCCGACAGGGGAATCAGCCCCAGCATTTT; CDR3: CASSRQGNQPQHF
length: 13; size: .; D: .; V: TRBV29-1; J: TRBJ2-2; DNA: TGCAGCGTTGTCGCTAGCGCCCCCGGGGAGCTGTTTTTT; CDR3: CSVVASAPGELFF
length: 16; size: .; D: TRBD2; V: TRBV5-1; J: TRBJ2-1; DNA: TGCGCCAGCAGCTTGGATGAGTGGGGGGGTACCAATGAGCAGTTCTTC; CDR3: CASSLDEWGGTNEQFF
length: 12; size: .; D: .; V: TRBV6-5; J: TRBJ2-3; DNA: TGTGCCAGCAGCCAAGGTGGGGCCGCGCAGTATTTT; CDR3: CASSQGGAAQYF
length: 14; size: .; D: TRBD1; V: TRBV6-5; J: TRBJ1-2; DNA: TGTGCCAGCGGCACGAGACAGGGGTGGTATGGCTACACCTTC; CDR3: CASGTRQGWYGYTF
length: 16; size: .; D: TRBD1; V: TRBV15; J: TRBJ2-1; DNA: TGTGCCACCAGCAGACCGGACAGGGGGGGATACAATGAGCAGTTCTTC; CDR3: CATSRPDRGGYNEQFF
length: 14; size: .; D: .; V: TRBV29-1; J: TRBJ1-1; DNA: TGCAGCGTTGAAGAGGTCCCGGGGGACACTGAAGCTTTCTTT; CDR3: CSVEEVPGDTEAFF
length: 15; size: few; D: TRBD1; V: TRBV10-3; J: TRBJ2-7; DNA: TGTGCCATCAGTGGAAGGGACAGGGGAGCCTACGAGCAGTACTTC; CDR3: CAISGRDRGAYEQYF
length: 17; size: .; D: .; V: TRBV11-2; J: TRBJ2-3; DNA: TGTGCCAGCAGCCCGCCCTCGGCAGGGGTTATTCCAGATACGCAGTATTTT; CDR3: CASSPPSAGVIPDTQYF
length: 15; size: .; D: .; V: TRBV7-2; J: TRBJ2-1; DNA: TGTGCCAGCAGCCCGGTGGGCAGGGTTACGAATGAGCAGTTCTTC; CDR3: CASSPVGRVTNEQFF
length: 14; size: once; D: .; V: TRBV6-1; J: TRBJ1-5; DNA: TGTGCCAGCAGTGAACAGGGGTGGAATCAGCCCCAGCATTTT; CDR3: CASSEQGWNQPQHF